The 15 T cell receptor beta chains below come from one sample, sequenced in a study of T cell repertoires in aging, cancer and after chemotherapy. Multiplex touch-down PCR with TRB-A/B primers amplified rearranged V-D-J TRB sequences. TCRdb re-analysed the multiplex PCR reads in MiXCR, keeping a single row per CDR3 protein. The repertoire holds under 6,500 distinct CDR3 sequences, with roughly a quarter as singletons. Amplification of TCR beta used genomic DNA extracted from peripheral blood. The specimen sequenced was blood. These receptor sequences come from a human donor in good health.

With respect to this clonotype: A much more abundant neighbour one base away suggests this may be a read error. The chain employs TRBV6-5 and TRBJ2-5, with 8 bases identical to TRBD2. In germline, CDR1 is MNHEY, CDR2 SVGAGI. The CDR3 runs 14 residues. For the CDR3, the DNA is TGTGCCAGCACCCGCGGGGGGCGGGGGGAGACCCTGTACTTC. This encodes CASTRGGRGETLYF.

This clonotype occurred a few times. V and J are TRBV5-1 and TRBJ2-7, with 8 bases aligning to TRBD1. The CDR3 contains 14 residues. The V gene end was trimmed by 6 bases and the J gene end by 6 bases; junction bases not matched to a gene: 11. Germline CDR1 and CDR2: SGHRS and YFSETQ. CDR3 DNA sequence: TGCGCCAGCAACGAAGGGACAGGAAGTAGCGAGCAGTACTTC. Its protein product is CASNEGTGSSEQYF. The full variable domain, rest sourced from reference TRBV5-1 and TRBJ2-7, is KAGVTQTPRYLIKTRGQQVTLSCSPISGHRSVSWYQQTPGQGLQFLFEYFSETQRNKGNFPGRFSGRQFSNSRSEMNVSTLELGDSALYLCASNEGTGSSEQYFGPGTRLTVT.

The rearrangement joins TRBV28 to TRBJ2-7, with D possibly matching TRBD1 (5 bases). The CDR3 is 12 amino acids. V was cut by 4 bases and J by 3 bases, with 7 bases left in between. CDR1 is MDHEN and CDR2 is SYDVKM in the germline V gene. CDR3 sequence: CASSSQDYEQYF. DNA for the CDR3: TGTGCCAGCAGTTCACAGGACTACGAGCAGTACTTC.

The chain links TRBV5-4 to TRBJ2-1; D unresolved. CDR1 is SGHNT, CDR2 YYREEE, per germline (reference sequence). This CDR3 has 12 residues. Trimming cost V 1 base and J 8 bases, with 7 bases left between them. CDR3: CASSLIADEQFF. The DNA for the CDR3 is TGTGCCAGCAGCTTGATTGCAGATGAGCAGTTCTTC.

This clonotype is deemed medium-sized. This chain joins TRBV20-1 and TRBJ2-7; no definite D call. Trimming removed 0 bases at V and 1 base at J, with 10 bases between. The CDR3 is 14 amino acids. Germline V gene data show CDR1 as DFQATT and CDR2 as SNEGSKA (reference sequence). The CDR3, as DNA: TGCAGTGCTAGAGATGCTAGGGATTCCTACGAGCAGTACTTC. This encodes CSARDARDSYEQYF.

This clonotype is medium-sized in the sample. The gene calls are TRBV6-1 and TRBJ2-7; a possible D gene is TRBD1 (6 bases). The CDR3 has 15 amino acids. Germline lookup yields CDR1 MNHNS and CDR2 SASEGT. V was clipped by 1 base and J by 3 bases, with 13 bases between them. The CDR3 DNA sequence: TGTGCCAGCAGTGAAGGAAGAGGCAGGGGCTACGAGCAGTACTTC. This sequence encodes CASSEGRGRGYEQYF.

This sequence joins TRBV20-1 and TRBJ1-1; 8 bases match TRBD1. CDR3 length: 14 residues. The germline gives CDR1 DFQATT, CDR2 SNEGSKA (reference sequence). V lost 3 bases to trimming and J lost 0 bases; unmatched junction nucleotides: 3. The CDR3 reads CSASLTGVNTEAFF. The CDR3 nucleotides are TGCAGTGCTAGCTTGACAGGGGTGAACACTGAAGCTTTCTTT.

This clonotype is classed as medium-sized (0.01 to 0.1%). V gene TRBV27 combines with J gene TRBJ2-2, with D possibly TRBD2 on 5 matching bases. Germline loops: CDR1 MNHEY, CDR2 SMNVEV (reference sequence). The CDR3 totals 19 residues. The germline V and J ends were trimmed by 1 base and 6 bases, with 24 bases remaining between them. CDR3 sequence (DNA): TGTGCCAGCAGTTTATTAGGCTCGGAGGCAGACCCCGTCCCCGGGGAGCTGTTTTTT. Translating gives CASSLLGSEADPVPGELFF.

This clonotype was detected a few times. The V and J genes are TRBV12-5 and TRBJ1-1, with 7 bases lining up with TRBD1. This CDR3 has 18 residues. Germline CDR1 reads LGHNT; CDR2 reads FRNRAP. The V gene end was trimmed by 3 bases and the J gene end by 0 bases; junction bases not matched to a gene: 13. The CDR3: CASGFVSGPGQMNTEAFF. The CDR3 DNA reads as TGTGCTAGTGGTTTCGTTTCCGGTCCGGGACAGATGAACACTGAAGCTTTCTTT. The full variable domain, in which reference TRBV12-5 and TRBJ1-1 provide the parts outside the CDR3, is DARVTQTPRHKVTEMGQEVTMRCQPILGHNTVFWYRQTMMQGLELLAYFRNRAPLDDSGMPKDRFSAEMPDATLATLKIQPSEPRDSAVYFCASGFVSGPGQMNTEAFFGQGTRLTVV.

Concerning this clonotype itself: The junction departs from the called germline gene at one end, perhaps through a read error. J is TRBJ2-7 and V is TRBV28; 16 bases match TRBD2. CDR3 length equals 15 residues. The V gene's germline CDR1 is MDHEN and CDR2 SYDVKM. The CDR3 DNA reads TGTGCCAGCAGCCCGGGACTAGCGGGAGGGCCGAGTCTGGACTTC. This codes for CASSPGLAGGPSLDF.

This clonotype is medium-sized within its sample. Here the CDR3 DNA reads TGCAGCGTTGAAGAGAGCTGGACAGGGATGACAGATACGCAGTATTTT. This sequence encodes CSVEESWTGMTDTQYF. The chain recombines TRBV29-1 with TRBJ2-3; TRBD1 matches 8 bases. Losses at the gene ends were 0 bases for V and 3 bases for J; bases not matched to a gene: 8. CDR3 length equals 16 residues. Germline CDR1 is SQVTM and CDR2 is ANQGSEA.

Within the sample, this clonotype is medium-sized. The junction does not match germline at one end; this may be a read error. V and J are TRBV18 and TRBJ1-1; D uncertain. The CDR3 sequence is 13 residues long. The V gene's germline CDR1 is KGHSH and CDR2 LQKENI. Here the CDR3 DNA reads TGTGCCAGCTCACCACTTCAGAACAGTGAAGCTTTCTTT. Protein product: CASSPLQNSEAFF.

This clonotype is categorized as medium-sized. The V and J genes are TRBV7-3 and TRBJ2-1; D perhaps matches TRBD1 (5 bases). The germline V gene encodes CDR1 SGHTA and CDR2 FQGTGA. V was pared by 7 bases and J by 6 bases, with 13 bases between. This CDR3 contains 13 residues. The DNA of the CDR3 is TGTGCCAGCACCCAAGGGGTCGGCAATGAGCAGTTCTTC. Amino acid sequence: CASTQGVGNEQFF.

Relative to its sample, this clonotype is medium-sized. The J gene is TRBJ2-2, the V gene TRBV11-3, with 7 positions matching TRBD1. V lost 5 bases and J lost 4; bases outside the gene matches: 13. There are 17 residues in the CDR3. CDR1 and CDR2 from the germline V gene are SGHNT and YENEEA. CDR3 in amino acids: CASSPRQGMGLTGELFF. CDR3 coding DNA: TGTGCCAGCAGCCCTCGACAGGGCATGGGGCTCACCGGGGAGCTGTTTTTT.

As regards this clonotype: A much bigger clone sits one base away, suggesting this may be a read error. The rearrangement links TRBV6-5 to TRBJ1-5; tentatively, D is TRBD1 (5 bases). CDR1 MNHEY and CDR2 SVGAGI come from the germline V gene. Trimming took off 4 bases at V and 5 bases at J, with 12 bases between the two ends. CDR3 length equals 14 residues. Here the CDR3 reads CASSFAGSDQPQHF. The CDR3 DNA follows: TGTGCCAGCAGTTTTGCAGGGTCCGATCAGCCCCAGCATTTT.